The 18 T cell receptor beta chains presented below share a single source sample, sequenced in a study of blood T cell repertoires in COVID-19. Some clones are missing from TCRdb's copy, which holds only in-frame ones; the method was immunoSEQ multiplex PCR. The profile shows some 170,000 clones, about four fifths of them singletons. Sequenced input: peripheral blood. These receptors were taken from a man aged 55 to 70 with active or convalescent COVID-19.

The chain has TRBV6-4 and TRBJ2-2, with TRBD2 matching over 11 bases. Trimming took 3 bases from V and 2 from J; bases not matched to a gene: 2. Germline V lookup: CDR1 MRHNA, CDR2 SNTAGT. The CDR3 sequence is 16 residues long. CDR3 sequence: CASSELAGANTGELFF. CDR3 in DNA: TGTGCCAGCAGTGAACTAGCGGGGGCAAACACCGGGGAGCTGTTTTTT.

This chain links TRBV10-3 with TRBJ1-2, with TRBD1 matching over 7 bases. The CDR3 has 11 residues. V gave up 5 bases and J gave up 8 bases; unmatched junction bases: 2. CDR1 ENHRY and CDR2 SYGVKD come from the germline V gene. The CDR3, as DNA: TGTGCCATCAGTACAGGGGTAGGCTACACCTTC. The encoded protein is CAISTGVGYTF.

The V and J genes are TRBV27 and TRBJ2-7; tentatively, D is TRBD1 (8 bases). This CDR3 is 13 amino acids long. Germline V lookup: CDR1 MNHEY, CDR2 SMNVEV (reference sequence). V was shortened by 3 bases and J by 6 bases, with 12 bases between the two germline ends. The CDR3 loop is CASSLDREGEQYF. The DNA of the CDR3 is TGTGCCAGCAGTTTGGACAGGGAGGGCGAGCAGTACTTC.

The V and J genes are TRBV2 and TRBJ2-3, with a weak D call TRBD2 (6 bases). With 5 bases removed from V and 2 bases from J, the gap between germline ends came to 11 bases. CDR3 length equals 14 residues. In germline, CDR1 is SNHLY, CDR2 FYNNEI. In DNA, the CDR3 is TGTGCCAGCAGTATTAGCGGTGACACAGATACGCAGTATTTT. The encoded protein is CASSISGDTDTQYF.

This clone was recorded once. The gene calls are TRBV11-1 and TRBJ1-2, with D perhaps TRBD1 (6 bases). The germline gives CDR1 SGHAT, CDR2 FQDESV (reference sequence). Deletions cut 6 bases from V and 4 bases from J, with 18 bases between. CDR3 length: 15 amino acids. The CDR3 coding sequence is TGTGCCAGCAGTCGAGACCCCCGGACAGCCTATGGCTACACCTTC. It yields the protein CASSRDPRTAYGYTF.

The chain combines TRBV11-1 with TRBJ2-1; D may be TRBD2 (6 bases). The V gene lost 0 bases and the J gene lost 0 bases, with 9 bases spanning the gap. The germline V gene has CDR1 SGHAT and CDR2 FQDESV (reference sequence). The CDR3 runs to 16 residues. Written as DNA, the CDR3 is TGTGCCAGCAGCTTAGCGGGCGGGGTCTCCTACAATGAGCAGTTCTTC. Its translation: CASSLAGGVSYNEQFF.

J is TRBJ1-1 and V is TRBV6-6, with 7 bases identical to TRBD1. The V segment lost 2 bases and the J segment 4 bases; nucleotides outside the gene matches: 10. CDR1 MNHNY and CDR2 SVGAGI come from the germline V gene (reference sequence). This CDR3 spans 16 amino acids. This chain's CDR3 is CASSYAHRAGGTEAFF. In DNA form, the CDR3 reads TGTGCCAGCAGTTACGCGCACAGGGCAGGGGGCACTGAAGCTTTCTTT.

The chain couples TRBV6-5 to TRBJ1-1, with 8 nucleotides matching TRBD1. The CDR3 contains 15 residues. In germline, CDR1 is MNHEY, CDR2 SVGAGI. With V trimmed by 6 bases and J by 6 bases, 12 bases remained unmatched. The CDR3, as DNA: TGTGCCAGCAGAACCCCGTCCGGGACAGGCCCTGAAGCTTTCTTT. Residues: CASRTPSGTGPEAFF.

The J gene is TRBJ1-1, the V gene TRBV19; 10 nucleotides align to TRBD1. The trim removed 1 base at V and 5 bases at J, leaving 4 bases unmatched. Germline V CDR1 and CDR2: LNHDA, SQIVND (reference sequence). This CDR3 is built from 15 residues. Here the CDR3 reads CASSIGQGARTEAFF. The CDR3 bases are TGTGCCAGTAGTATAGGACAGGGGGCTCGAACTGAAGCTTTCTTT.

The rearrangement uses TRBV19 and TRBJ2-5; tentative D call: TRBD2 (5 bases). Per germline, CDR1 LNHDA and CDR2 SQIVND (reference sequence). Trimming left V 4 bases short and J 5 bases short, with 14 bases between. The CDR3 contains 14 residues. CDR3 sequence (DNA): TGTGCCAGTAGTAACAGCCGGGATATCGAGACCCAGTACTTC. Its translation is CASSNSRDIETQYF.

The chain recombines TRBV11-3 with TRBJ2-1; possible D gene TRBD1, 6 bases. V lost 5 bases and J lost 10, with 15 bases in between. Germline lookup yields CDR1 SGHNT and CDR2 YENEEA. The CDR3 loop spans 13 amino acids. CDR3 in amino acids: CASSQPGHPEQFF. CDR3 DNA: TGTGCCAGCAGCCAGCCGGGACACCCAGAGCAGTTCTTC.

This clone came up once. J is TRBJ1-1 and V is TRBV19; D is unclear. CDR3 length: 13 residues. Germline CDR1 is LNHDA and CDR2 is SQIVND (reference sequence). Trimming stripped 6 bases from V and 5 bases from J, with 13 bases between. The CDR3 loop reads CASSRQKGTEAFF. The DNA of the CDR3 is TGTGCCAGTAGCCGACAAAAAGGAACTGAAGCTTTCTTT. Based on the CDR3 plus reference TRBV19 and TRBJ1-1, the full variable domain is DGGITQSPKYLFRKEGQNVTLSCEQNLNHDAMYWYRQDPGQGLRLIYYSQIVNDFQKGDIAEGYSVSREKKESFPLTVTSAQKNPTAFYLCASSRQKGTEAFFGQGTRLTVV.

The chain is built from TRBV9 and TRBJ2-1; D ambiguous. The CDR3 extends over 14 amino acids. The V end was cut by 1 base, the J end by 10 bases, with 15 bases between. CDR1 and CDR2 (germline): SGDLS, YYNGEE. The CDR3 DNA sequence: TGTGCCAGCAGCGTAACTACGAAGGCTGGCGAGCAGTTCTTC. Amino acids: CASSVTTKAGEQFF. Variable domain in full (rest from reference TRBV9 and TRBJ2-1): DSGVTQTPKHLITATGQRVTLRCSPRSGDLSVYWYQQSLDQGLQFLIQYYNGEERAKGNILERFSAQQFPDLHSELNLSSLELGDSALYFCASSVTTKAGEQFFGPGTRLTVL.

The rearrangement uses TRBV7-2 and TRBJ2-5; 7 positions agree with TRBD1. Trimming cost V 1 base and J 1 base; bases outside gene matches: 9. The CDR3 is made up of 17 amino acids. CDR1 and CDR2 (germline): SGHTA, FQGNSA. CDR3 DNA: TGTGCCAGCAGCTTAGTGCCGCAGGGACAGATCCAAGAGACCCAGTACTTC. Amino acid sequence: CASSLVPQGQIQETQYF. Full variable domain (remainder filled in from reference TRBV7-2 and TRBJ2-5): GAGVSQSPSNKVTEKGKDVELRCDPISGHTALYWYRQSLGQGLEFLIYFQGNSAPDKSGLPSDRFSAERTGGSVSTLTIQRTQQEDSAVYLCASSLVPQGQIQETQYFGPGTRLLVL.

The V gene is TRBV11-2, the J gene TRBJ1-1; TRBD1 matches at 8 bases. Per the germline V gene, CDR1 is SGHAT and CDR2 is FQNNGV. The CDR3 sequence is 16 residues long. V was pared by 1 base and J by 4 bases, with 8 bases of the junction left unmatched. The CDR3 DNA sequence: TGTGCCAGCAGCTTAGGCCTTGTACAGGGGGGCACTGAAGCTTTCTTT. Protein: CASSLGLVQGGTEAFF.

This clone was counted a single time. The V and J genes are TRBV6-5 and TRBJ2-2; possible D gene TRBD1, 6 bases. There are 15 residues in the CDR3. V lost 4 bases to trimming and J lost 4 bases, with 13 bases between them. Germline CDR1 reads MNHEY; CDR2 reads SVGAGI. The CDR3 sequence is CASSSVGQPTGELFF. CDR3 DNA sequence: TGTGCCAGCAGTTCAGTAGGACAGCCCACCGGGGAGCTGTTTTTT.

The CDR3 coding sequence is TGTGCCAGCAGCTTACGGACAGGGGGCGGGGAGACCCAGTACTTC. Its protein product is CASSLRTGGGETQYF. The rearrangement links TRBV5-4 to TRBJ2-5, with TRBD1 matching over 11 bases. The CDR3 contains 15 residues. CDR1 and CDR2 (germline): SGHNT, YYREEE (reference sequence). V lost 2 bases and J lost 5; bases outside the gene matches: 5. The complete variable domain, with remaining parts taken from reference TRBV5-4 and TRBJ2-5, reads ETGVTQSPTHLIKTRGQQVTLRCSSQSGHNTVSWYQQALGQGPQFIFQYYREEENGRGNFPPRFSGLQFPNYSSELNVNALELDDSALYLCASSLRTGGGETQYFGPGTRLLVL.

The chain joins TRBV29-1 to TRBJ2-7; D possibly corresponds to TRBD2 (5 bases). Trimming cost V 4 bases and J 1 base, with 8 bases left between them. Per germline, CDR1 SQVTM and CDR2 ANQGSEA. The CDR3 is 12 amino acids. The CDR3 spells CSVAPGSYEQYF. The CDR3 bases are TGCAGCGTTGCTCCGGGGTCCTACGAGCAGTACTTC.